A single TCR beta chain is shown here with its context. This clone was detected once. This receptor's antigen is unknown. Base qualities are not provided; no much larger clone lies one nucleotide away. This specimen comes from a study of cytomegalovirus exposure and HLA in healthy donors (dated by TCRdb to 2016 to 2017). With respect to the entire study: According to an earlier analysis of around 600 of the donors, about 190 million T cells yielded over 100 million unique TCR beta sequences and 276 Gb of sequence data. Roughly 300 gigabases of sequencing data and 70 million to 100 million unique TCR sequences made up an early release that covered about 640 HLA-typed donors. Of the 350 to 400 genotyped donors, approximately 83% fell in the genetic ancestry cluster associated with self-reported Caucasian donors. The study aimed to test whether signatures of past pathogen exposure could be identified by cataloging public T cell receptors. The study used immunosequencing to profile the T cell repertoires of under 700 subjects and linked those repertoires to cytomegalovirus serostatus. A separate validation cohort of approximately 120 different subjects was used in addition to the approximately 700-subject first cohort. High-throughput TCR immunosequencing, statistical association of individual TCRs with disease status, and machine learning were combined to predict cytomegalovirus infection status. In a later analysis, previously published TCR beta repertoires from roughly 710 donors were re-analyzed and high-resolution HLA genotyping was added so that TCR occurrence patterns could be studied. The later analysis used no new phenotypic data to find candidate immune exposures, relying instead on TCR beta sequences and their occurrence across donors. To decide whether each TCR beta V gene segment behaved as functional or pseudogenic, an earlier analysis of fewer than 750 of the donors relied on high-throughput TCR beta sequencing. Donor age, sex, ethnicity and CMV serostatus were collected together with the repertoire data. A later genetic analysis used genome-wide SNP genotypes for about 55% of the 666 donors, treating that subset as a discovery cohort. All discovery cohort repertoires had been generated on a single sequencing platform. Class I and class II HLA loci were covered by the typing at four-digit resolution. Typing coverage varied by locus: 629-630 donors for A, B, C, DRB1 and DQB1; about 520 for DQA1; approximately 610 for DPA1; approximately 490 for DPB1. Roughly 5 DR-DQ haplotypes were handled as single units for association and clustering because linkage in the cohort was strong. On average, about 240,000 unique TCR beta nucleotide sequences were sequenced per donor among more than 350 genotyped donors of the cohort, with approximately 18% of those sequences being non-productive. The study at large found these results: Correlated functional status among segregating V segments might be attributable to linkage disequilibrium, but an unknown experimental factor could not be ruled out. In a later analysis, 15,000 to 20,000 TCR beta sequences were associated with specific HLA alleles at a false discovery rate of 0.05. Most TCR sequences were seen in very few donors, while some public TCRs were found in many individuals. In this cohort, only TCR beta chains were sequenced, and detectable features were limited by the absence of alpha or paired-chain data. In a later analysis, TCR association rates were found to vary across HLA loci, with the most associated TCRs seen for DRB1 alleles and the fewest for HLA-C alleles. The authors suggested that the approach could potentially be extended to other disease states and immunological phenotypes. The study gave a list of some 150 TCR beta chains associated with cytomegalovirus. In both the original and validation cohorts, the classifier was reported to diagnose cytomegalovirus status with high specificity and sensitivity. In a later genetic analysis, a missense DCLRE1C variant was associated with V-gene and J-gene trimming of TCR beta chains, and the association was replicated in an independent cohort. A further reported finding was that TCR beta sequences accurately predicted the HLA-A and HLA-B alleles for most subjects in the first cohort. The 87-base-pair reads could not distinguish some IMGT-functional V segments, including TRBV6-2 and TRBV6-3, so those segments were excluded. Because counts were too low, more than 15 rarely observed V segments, including chromosome 9 orphons, were left out of the earlier analysis of about 500 of the donors. In a later analysis, HLA-associated TCR beta chains were found to be more clonally expanded and to have lower generation probabilities than equally common non-associated chains. A cluster of highly shared sequence variants was judged likely to represent a technical artifact of the sequencing pipeline. According to a later genetic analysis, donors in an Asian-associated ancestry cluster had fewer N-insertions in productive TCRs than the approximately 700-donor mean. A later analysis found that most CMV-associated TCR beta chains appeared HLA-restricted, with HLA associations seemingly driven largely by CMV exposure. A few of the identified cytomegalovirus-associated TCR beta chains were confirmed in vitro to be specific for cytomegalovirus antigens. Because HLA typing was unavailable for some donors at each locus, only the typed subset was used in association tests. According to a later analysis, parvovirus B19, influenza, CMV and Epstein-Barr virus appeared linked to several top co-occurrence clusters. The only immune exposure information available for the cohort was CMV serostatus. When HLA alleles, especially DR and DQ, strongly co-occurred, attributing TCR associations to individual alleles was difficult. Presence/absence analyses assumed roughly uniform sequencing depth across donors, an assumption that may not hold. An earlier analysis of approximately 530 of the donors showed that most TCR beta V segments appeared in productive rearrangements either about 90% or about 30% of the time, which broadly matched IMGT annotations.

The cohort comprised approximately 700 healthy bone marrow donors. Cohort members were all nominally healthy when sampled, although unrecorded immune exposures were likely present. The donor was CMV seropositive and belonged to the group of a few hundred seropositive cohort members. Every donor gave a peripheral blood sample, and the peripheral blood mononuclear cells from that sample were used for TCR beta sequencing. Genomic DNA extraction from the blood cell samples was performed with the Qiagen DNeasy Blood Extraction Kit. The CDR3 contains 15 residues, cysteine and phenylalanine counted. The read is trimmed to its CDR3 DNA, 45 bases read in frame from base 1. Compared with germline, V lacks 1 base and J lacks 8 bases; bases without a gene match: 8. CDR1 and CDR2, per the germline V gene (reference sequence), are LNHDA and SQIVND. The library was produced with the immunoSEQ multiplex PCR assay. A mixture of 60 forward primers for TCR Vbeta segments and 13 reverse primers for TCR Jbeta segments was used in the multiplex PCR. The CDR3 region of rearranged TCR beta genes was amplified from genomic DNA by a multiplex PCR assay. The Illumina HiSeq System was used to sequence the amplified TCR beta libraries as 87-base-pair reads. The study's own analysis went as follows. In a later analysis, tens of millions of unique TCR beta chains were counted across the approximately 670 repertoires, and roughly 10 million of these chains were shared by at least two donors. Raw reads were error-corrected and collapsed into unique sequences by a nearest-neighbor algorithm in which closely related sequences were merged to remove PCR and sequencing errors. To assign V, D and J gene segments, CDR3 sequences were aligned to IMGT reference sequences. For a sequence to be retained, a match of at least six nucleotides was required to both a V gene segment and a J gene segment. Rearrangements were classified as productive when the CDR3 lacked stop codons and remained in frame with V and J, and all other rearrangements were classified as non-productive. Following IMGT convention, CDR3 was defined as the stretch from the second conserved V-encoded cysteine up to the conserved J-encoded phenylalanine. Sequences without an unambiguous match to a single V gene segment were excluded from the earlier analysis of 587 of the donors. An earlier analysis of several hundred of the donors called V segments functional above 56.7% productive rearrangements and segregating when the between-donor standard deviation exceeded 5%. A statistical classification framework was built to diagnose cytomegalovirus status from the catalog of TCR beta chain sequences. In a later analysis, V and J genes were assigned by comparing TCR nucleotide sequences against IMGT/GENE-DB human TR gene sequences. The TCRdist pipeline was used in a later analysis to assign CDR3 sequences and most-parsimonious VDJ recombination scenarios. In a later analysis, every TCR beta chain was defined by the combination of its CDR3 amino acid sequence and its V-gene family, and reads without a unique V-gene family were dropped. To address suspected cross-contamination and a sequencing artifact, a later analysis removed a few hundred highly shared, low-generation-probability nucleotide sequences. A later analysis calculated a clonal expansion index for each public chain from normalized within-repertoire ranks of inferred template counts. In a later analysis, generation probabilities were computed with a VDJ recombination model fitted to out-of-frame rearrangements, and the resulting probabilities were checked against IGoR. A later analysis scored TCR-TCR, TCR-HLA and TCR-CMV co-occurrence with hypergeometric tests, applying a repertoire-size bias correction to TCR pairs. False discovery rates were estimated in a later analysis by permuting HLA or CMV assignments 20 times. A later analysis grouped co-occurring TCRs with DBSCAN, adding TCRdist sequence similarity when clustering within HLA-allele-positive subsets. Repertoires with fewer than 30,000 or more than 120,000 public chains, plus five repertoires with anomalous nucleotide sharing, were excluded from co-occurrence clustering. TCRdb holds this immuneACCESS table with in-frame rearrangements only. Some clones are missing; in checked studies, unresolved V genes explain under half, and the rest has no known cause. V, J and clone size are those of that table, while D and trimming were read from the DNA. The sample includes over 150,000 clones, with 77% observed a single time. Approximately 2.4% of the sample is taken by the ten largest.

The sample taken for sequencing was PBMCs. This receptor was obtained from a woman aged 40 to 49 in good health and CMV-seropositive. Rearrangement joined TRBV19 to TRBJ2-1; the central 7 bases match TRBD2. The CDR3 protein sequence reads: CASSIGEGFLDEQFF. The nucleotide sequence reads as follows: TGTGCCAGTAGTATAGGGGAGGGTTTCTTAGATGAGCAGTTCTTC.